The clone carrying this TCR beta chain has only one observation. Its antigen is not identified. This CDR3 spans 18 amino acids. V gave up 3 bases and J gave up 0 bases, with 17 bases separating them. The germline gives CDR1 LGHDT, CDR2 YNNKEL (reference sequence). The source of the sample is a study of T cell responses to AZD1222 COVID-19 vaccine. Whole-study results and caveats: Spike-specific TCRs gained breadth and depth after people received two AZD1222 doses. Donors were largely white British and mainly female; clonal diversity was possibly underestimated. Unmutated regions of variants are reportedly targeted by nearly half of spike-specific TCRs. Along spike, vaccine-associated CD4 TCRs were found throughout, with dominance at 160-218 and 743-854.

TCRdb keeps only in-frame clones here, not all; method: immunoSEQ multiplex PCR. The sample records about 100,000 clones, about nine tenths being singletons. The chain joins TRBV3-1 (or the pseudogene TRBV3-2) to TRBJ2-2, with D possibly being TRBD1 or TRBD2 (5 bases each). The receptor was isolated from an adult who received the AZD1222 COVID-19 vaccine. Material: peripheral blood, obtained 28 days after the second AZD1222 dose. CDR3 residues: CASSHPGASRANTGELFF. The CDR3 DNA follows: TGTGCCAGCAGCCATCCCGGGGCAAGTCGAGCGAACACCGGGGAGCTGTTTTTT.